What follows are 16 T cell receptor beta chains derived from one specimen sequenced in a study of human T cells and chemical hapten exposure. Time point described: patch test 3, about 24 weeks after DPC sensitization. This sample's treatment: therapeutic diphenylcyclopropenone sensitization with weekly scalp DPC. In TCRdb, the RACE reads were re-called with MiXCR into one record per CDR3 protein. There are 180,000 or so distinct CDR3 sequences in the sample; more than 20% occur only once, and 2.5% lies in the top ten. The material was whole blood, obtained in connection with sensitization to the hapten diphenylcyclopropenone (DPC). These receptors all come from a woman in her forties with alopecia areata. Some clones in this sample may be carry-over from other donors' samples.

The chain joins TRBV27 to TRBJ2-1; the D is unclear. V lost 0 bases to trimming and J lost 7 bases, with 7 bases between them. Germline V lookup: CDR1 MNHEY, CDR2 SMNVEV (reference sequence). The CDR3 extends over 13 amino acids. CDR3 in amino acids: CASSLSIWNEQFF. CDR3 DNA sequence: TGTGCCAGCAGTTTATCGATATGGAATGAGCAGTTCTTC.

This clonotype has a handful of counts. The chain couples TRBV7-2 to TRBJ2-5; D unclear. Germline CDR1 and CDR2: SGHTA and FQGNSA. This CDR3 has 13 residues. Trimming shortened V by 3 bases and J by 5 bases, and 10 bases separated the two germline ends. CDR3 coding DNA: TGTGCCAGCAGCTTGTGGGTAGGGGAGACCCAGTACTTC. Translation gives CASSLWVGETQYF.

This rearrangement joins TRBV5-1 to TRBJ2-1, with TRBD2 as a possible D gene (5 bases). V shed 1 base and J shed 7 bases, with 9 bases lying between them. The CDR3 has 13 amino acids. The V gene's germline CDR1 is SGHRS and CDR2 YFSETQ. The CDR3 DNA is TGCGCCAGCAGCTTGTATGGCGGGAATGAGCAGTTCTTC. Residues: CASSLYGGNEQFF.

There are many counts of this clonotype. This rearrangement joins TRBV20-1 to TRBJ1-5; no clear D. Germline values: CDR1 DFQATT, CDR2 SNEGSKA (reference sequence). V was cut by 2 bases and J by 6 bases, with 11 bases left in between. There are 13 residues in the CDR3. The DNA of the CDR3 is TGCAGTGCTAGAAGGAGGCGCCTTCAGCCCCAGCATTTT. Amino acid sequence: CSARRRRLQPQHF.

The chain is built from TRBV28 and TRBJ1-1; D is uncertain. Trimming removed 2 bases from V and 2 bases from J, with 9 bases in between. In germline, CDR1 is MDHEN, CDR2 SYDVKM. The CDR3 runs to 14 residues. The CDR3 DNA reads TGTGCCAGCAGTTTAGCCATAACTAACACTGAAGCTTTCTTT. It is translated as CASSLAITNTEAFF.

The gene calls are TRBV20-1 and TRBJ2-1; D gene ambiguous. Germline CDR1 is DFQATT and CDR2 is SNEGSKA (reference sequence). V shed 1 base and J shed 8 bases, with 21 bases lying between them. The length of the CDR3 is 16 residues. CDR3 DNA sequence: TGCAGTGCTAGAGTACTTGGGCGGAGTGGAACGGATGAGCAGTTCTTC. This codes for CSARVLGRSGTDEQFF.

This clonotype was picked up a small number of times. In DNA form, the CDR3 reads TGTGCCAGCAGCCAGGCGAACCAAGAGACCCAGTACTTC. Translation gives CASSQANQETQYF. The rearrangement links TRBV28 to TRBJ2-5; no clear D. The CDR3 contains 13 residues. Per germline, CDR1 MDHEN and CDR2 SYDVKM. V lost 6 bases and J lost 0, with 8 bases in between.

V and J are TRBV5-1 and TRBJ2-7, with D perhaps being TRBD1 or TRBD2 (6 bases each). The germline gives CDR1 SGHRS, CDR2 YFSETQ. The CDR3 sequence is 15 residues long. Trimming removed 1 base at V and 3 bases at J, with 14 bases between. CDR3 in amino acids: CASSLRGTGDYEQYF. CDR3 in DNA: TGCGCCAGCAGCTTGAGGGGGACGGGAGACTACGAGCAGTACTTC.

The table lists this clonotype with a few counts. The chain is built from TRBV28 and TRBJ1-5, with D possibly matching TRBD1 (5 bases). The germline V gene encodes CDR1 MDHEN and CDR2 SYDVKM. Between the trimmed V and J ends, which lost 2 bases and 2 bases, there was a span of 13 bases. The CDR3 covers 16 residues. CDR3 protein: CASSLSWGWGNQPQHF. DNA for the CDR3: TGTGCCAGCAGTTTAAGTTGGGGGTGGGGCAATCAGCCCCAGCATTTT.

This clonotype has more than one count but fewer than ten. The chain couples TRBV20-1 to TRBJ2-1; 9 bases fit TRBD2. CDR1 is DFQATT and CDR2 is SNEGSKA in the germline V gene (reference sequence). The CDR3 is made up of 13 amino acids. As DNA, the CDR3 is TGCAGCGCTCAGGGGACTAGCTCCCATGAGCAGTTCTTC. As protein: CSAQGTSSHEQFF.

This chain joins TRBV6-1 and TRBJ2-5, with 8 nucleotides matching TRBD2. Per the germline V gene, CDR1 is MNHNS and CDR2 is SASEGT. This CDR3 has 15 residues. V shed 4 bases, J shed 0 bases, and the junction held 4 bases outside the gene matches. The CDR3 DNA reads TGTGCCAGCAGTGGACTAGCGCTACACCAAGAGACCCAGTACTTC. Residues: CASSGLALHQETQYF.

This clonotype was detected only a few times. J is TRBJ2-7 and V is TRBV10-3; D remains unclear. The CDR3 covers 14 residues. Germline CDR1 is ENHRY and CDR2 is SYGVKD. V lost 6 bases and J 3 bases, leaving 15 bases between the germline ends. The CDR3 protein is CAIRRPEENYEQYF. CDR3 in DNA: TGTGCCATCAGGAGACCCGAAGAGAACTACGAGCAGTACTTC.

The rearrangement joins TRBV6-5 to TRBJ1-4; D uncertain. V was cut by 6 bases and J by 8 bases, with 16 bases left in between. The CDR3 contains 14 residues. The germline gives CDR1 MNHEY, CDR2 SVGAGI. CDR3 DNA sequence: TGTGCCAGCAGAGGACCGGGCCCAAGGGAAAAACTGTTTTTT. It codes for CASRGPGPREKLFF.

This clonotype was recorded a few times. The chain carries TRBV6-6 and TRBJ2-7, with a weak D call TRBD1 (6 bases). Per the germline V gene, CDR1 is MNHNY and CDR2 is SVGAGI (reference sequence). The CDR3 is made up of 13 amino acids. V lost 5 bases, J lost 3 bases, and 11 bases lay in between. In nucleotides, the CDR3 is TGTGCCAGCAGTCAGGCCAGGGGCTACGAGCAGTACTTC. Translated: CASSQARGYEQYF.

This clonotype was detected a few times. The rearrangement joins TRBV20-1 to TRBJ2-3, with TRBD2 identical over 8 bases. The CDR3 sequence is 13 residues long. Looked up from germline, CDR1 is DFQATT and CDR2 is SNEGSKA (reference sequence). V dropped 5 bases and J dropped 6; count of bases not matched to a gene: 7. CDR3 region: CSAPLAGPDTQYF. CDR3 coding DNA: TGCAGTGCTCCTCTAGCGGGCCCCGATACGCAGTATTTT.

This clonotype was seen only a few times. The J gene is TRBJ1-1, the V gene TRBV7-2; D is unclear. The CDR3 has 15 amino acids. Germline assignment: CDR1 SGHTA and CDR2 FQGNSA. V was clipped by 1 base and J by 4 bases, with 13 bases between them. The CDR3 nucleotides are TGTGCCAGCAGCTTAGTGAGTCAGCTGAGCACTGAAGCTTTCTTT. It yields the protein CASSLVSQLSTEAFF.